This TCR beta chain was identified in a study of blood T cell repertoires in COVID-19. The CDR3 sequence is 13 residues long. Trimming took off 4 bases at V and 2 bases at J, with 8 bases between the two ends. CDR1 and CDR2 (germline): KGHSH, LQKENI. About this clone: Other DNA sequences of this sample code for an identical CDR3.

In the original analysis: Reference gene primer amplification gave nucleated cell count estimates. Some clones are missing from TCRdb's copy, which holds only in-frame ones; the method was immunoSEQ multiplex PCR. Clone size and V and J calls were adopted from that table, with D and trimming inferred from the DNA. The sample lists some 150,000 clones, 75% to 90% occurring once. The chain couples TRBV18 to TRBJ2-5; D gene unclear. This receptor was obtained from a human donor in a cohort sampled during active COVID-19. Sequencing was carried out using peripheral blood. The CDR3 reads CASSRQVQETQYF. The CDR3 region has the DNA TGTGCCAGCTCACGACAAGTTCAAGAGACCCAGTACTTC.